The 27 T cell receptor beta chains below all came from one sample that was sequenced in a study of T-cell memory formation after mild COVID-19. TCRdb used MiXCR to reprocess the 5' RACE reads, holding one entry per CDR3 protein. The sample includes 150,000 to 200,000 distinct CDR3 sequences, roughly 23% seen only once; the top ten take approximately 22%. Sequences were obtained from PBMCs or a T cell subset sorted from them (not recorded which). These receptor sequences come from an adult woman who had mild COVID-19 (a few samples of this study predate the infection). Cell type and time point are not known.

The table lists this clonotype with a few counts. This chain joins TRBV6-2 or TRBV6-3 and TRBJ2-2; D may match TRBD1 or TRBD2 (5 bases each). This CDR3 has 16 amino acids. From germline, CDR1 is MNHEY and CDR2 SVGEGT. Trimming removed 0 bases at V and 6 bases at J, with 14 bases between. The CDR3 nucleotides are TGTGCCAGCAGTTACTCGCCCAGGGAGAGGGCCGGGGAGCTGTTTTTT. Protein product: CASSYSPRERAGELFF.

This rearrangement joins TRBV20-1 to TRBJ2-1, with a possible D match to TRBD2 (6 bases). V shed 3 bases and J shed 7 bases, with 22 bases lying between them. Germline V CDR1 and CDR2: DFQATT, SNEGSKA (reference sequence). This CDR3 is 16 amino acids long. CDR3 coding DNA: TGCAGTGCTAGGGTCTTGGCGGGGTCAGGTCCTAATGAGCAGTTCTTC. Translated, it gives CSARVLAGSGPNEQFF.

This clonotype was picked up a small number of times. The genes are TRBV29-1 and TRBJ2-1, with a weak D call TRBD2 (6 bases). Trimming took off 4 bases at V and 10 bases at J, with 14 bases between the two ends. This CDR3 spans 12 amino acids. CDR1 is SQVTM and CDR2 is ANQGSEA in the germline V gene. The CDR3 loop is CSVAEGSLEQFF. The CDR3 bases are TGCAGCGTTGCGGAGGGAAGTTTGGAGCAGTTCTTC.

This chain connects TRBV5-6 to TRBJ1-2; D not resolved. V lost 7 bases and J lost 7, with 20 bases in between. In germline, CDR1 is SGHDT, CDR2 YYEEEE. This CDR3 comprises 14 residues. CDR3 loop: CASLSLSVSFGYTF. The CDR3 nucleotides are TGTGCCAGCCTCAGTCTCTCGGTCAGTTTTGGCTACACCTTC.

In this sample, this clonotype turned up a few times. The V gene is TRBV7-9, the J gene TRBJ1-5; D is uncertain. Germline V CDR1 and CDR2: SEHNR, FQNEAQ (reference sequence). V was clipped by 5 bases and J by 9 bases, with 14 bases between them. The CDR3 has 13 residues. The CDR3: CASSPHRVGPQHF. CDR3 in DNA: TGTGCCAGCAGCCCACATCGTGTGGGGCCCCAGCATTTT. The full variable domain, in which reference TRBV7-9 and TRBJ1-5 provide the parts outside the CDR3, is DTGVSQNPRHKITKRGQNVTFRCDPISEHNRLYWYRQTLGQGPEFLTYFQNEAQLEKSRLLSDRFSAERPKGSFSTLEIQRTEQGDSAMYLCASSPHRVGPQHFGDGTRLSIL.

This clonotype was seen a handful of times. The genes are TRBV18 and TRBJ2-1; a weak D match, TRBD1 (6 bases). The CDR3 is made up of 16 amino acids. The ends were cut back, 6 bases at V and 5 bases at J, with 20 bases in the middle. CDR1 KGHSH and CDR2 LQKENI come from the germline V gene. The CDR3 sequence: CASSQNHRAENNEQFF. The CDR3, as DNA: TGTGCCAGCTCGCAAAATCACAGGGCCGAGAACAATGAGCAGTTCTTC.

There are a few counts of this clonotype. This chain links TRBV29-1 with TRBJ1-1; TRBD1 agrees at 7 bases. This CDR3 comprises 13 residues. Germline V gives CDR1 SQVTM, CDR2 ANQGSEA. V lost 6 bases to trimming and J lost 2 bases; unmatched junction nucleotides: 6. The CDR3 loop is CSVRGQENTEAFF. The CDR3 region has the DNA TGCAGCGTACGCGGACAGGAAAACACTGAAGCTTTCTTT.

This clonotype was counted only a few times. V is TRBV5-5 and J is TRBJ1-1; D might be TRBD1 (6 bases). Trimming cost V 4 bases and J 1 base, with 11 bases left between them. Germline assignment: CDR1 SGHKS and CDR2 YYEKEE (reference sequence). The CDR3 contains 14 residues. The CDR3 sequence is CASSPDSWNTEAFF. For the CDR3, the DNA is TGTGCCAGCAGCCCGGACAGTTGGAACACTGAAGCTTTCTTT.

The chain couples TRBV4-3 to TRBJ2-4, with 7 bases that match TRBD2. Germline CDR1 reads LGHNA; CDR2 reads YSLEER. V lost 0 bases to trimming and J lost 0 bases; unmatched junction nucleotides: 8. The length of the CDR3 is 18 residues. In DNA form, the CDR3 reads TGCGCCAGCAGCCAAGATACGGCGGGGGTTAGAGCCAAAAACATTCAGTACTTC. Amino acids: CASSQDTAGVRAKNIQYF.

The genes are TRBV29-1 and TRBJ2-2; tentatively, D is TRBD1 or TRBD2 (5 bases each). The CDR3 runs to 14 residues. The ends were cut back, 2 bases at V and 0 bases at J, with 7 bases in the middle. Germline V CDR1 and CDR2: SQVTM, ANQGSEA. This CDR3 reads CSVELGANTGELFF. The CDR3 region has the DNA TGCAGCGTTGAACTGGGGGCGAACACCGGGGAGCTGTTTTTT.

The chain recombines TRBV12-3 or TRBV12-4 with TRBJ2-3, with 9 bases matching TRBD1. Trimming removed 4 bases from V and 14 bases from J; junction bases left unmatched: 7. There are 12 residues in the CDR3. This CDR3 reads CASSSTGGLWYF. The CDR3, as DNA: TGTGCCAGCAGTTCGACAGGGGGTTTGTGGTATTTT.

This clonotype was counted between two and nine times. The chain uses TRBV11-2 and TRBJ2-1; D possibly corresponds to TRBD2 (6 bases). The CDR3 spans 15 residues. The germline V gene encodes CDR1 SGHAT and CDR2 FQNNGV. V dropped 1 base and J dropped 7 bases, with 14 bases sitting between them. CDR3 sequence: CASSLVGDAGNEQFF. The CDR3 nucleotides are TGTGCCAGCAGCTTAGTTGGGGACGCGGGGAATGAGCAGTTCTTC. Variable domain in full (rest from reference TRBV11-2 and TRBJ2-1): EAGVAQSPRYKIIEKRQSVAFWCNPISGHATLYWYQQILGQGPKLLIQFQNNGVVDDSQLPKDRFSAERLKGVDSTLKIQPAKLEDSAVYLCASSLVGDAGNEQFFGPGTRLTVL.

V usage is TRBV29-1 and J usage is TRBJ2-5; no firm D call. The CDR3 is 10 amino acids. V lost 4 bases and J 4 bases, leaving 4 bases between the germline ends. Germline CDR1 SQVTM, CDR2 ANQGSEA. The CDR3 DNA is TGCAGCGTTGTACGAGAGACCCAGTACTTC. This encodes CSVVRETQYF.

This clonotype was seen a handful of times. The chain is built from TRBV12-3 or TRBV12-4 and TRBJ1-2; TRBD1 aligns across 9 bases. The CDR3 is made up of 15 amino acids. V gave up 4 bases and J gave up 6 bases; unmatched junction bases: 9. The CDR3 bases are TGTGCCAGCAGTTCCGACAGGGGGAATAGGAATGGCTACACCTTC. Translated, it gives CASSSDRGNRNGYTF.

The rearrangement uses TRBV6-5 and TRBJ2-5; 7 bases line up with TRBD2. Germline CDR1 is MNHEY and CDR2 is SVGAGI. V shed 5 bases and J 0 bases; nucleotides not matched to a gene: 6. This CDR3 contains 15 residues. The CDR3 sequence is CASSQTSPYQETQYF. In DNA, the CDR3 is TGTGCCAGCAGTCAGACTAGCCCATACCAAGAGACCCAGTACTTC.

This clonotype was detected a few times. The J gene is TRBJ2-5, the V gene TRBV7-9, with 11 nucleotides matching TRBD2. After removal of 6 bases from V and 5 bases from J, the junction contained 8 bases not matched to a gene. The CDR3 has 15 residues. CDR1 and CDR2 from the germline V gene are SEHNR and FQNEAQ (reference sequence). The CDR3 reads CASSEYTSGSETQYF. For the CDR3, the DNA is TGTGCCAGCAGTGAATATACTAGCGGGAGTGAGACCCAGTACTTC.

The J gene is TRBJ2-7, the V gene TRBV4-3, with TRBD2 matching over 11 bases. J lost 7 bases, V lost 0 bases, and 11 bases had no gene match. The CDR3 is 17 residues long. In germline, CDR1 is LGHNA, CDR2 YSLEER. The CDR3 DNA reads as TGCGCCAGCAGCCAAGAACTAGCGGGAGAGCGTTGGTTGGAGCAGTACTTC. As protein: CASSQELAGERWLEQYF.

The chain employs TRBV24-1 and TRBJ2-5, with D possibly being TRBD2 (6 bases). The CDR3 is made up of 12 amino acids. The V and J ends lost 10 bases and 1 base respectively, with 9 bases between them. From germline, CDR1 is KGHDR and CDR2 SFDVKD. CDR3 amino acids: CATGTGQETQYF. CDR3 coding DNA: TGTGCCACGGGGACTGGCCAAGAGACCCAGTACTTC.

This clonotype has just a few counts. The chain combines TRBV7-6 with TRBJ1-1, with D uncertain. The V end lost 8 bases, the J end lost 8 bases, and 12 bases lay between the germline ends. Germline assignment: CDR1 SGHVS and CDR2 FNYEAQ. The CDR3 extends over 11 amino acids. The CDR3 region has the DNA TGTGCCAGCCTTAACGGGCAGGAAGCTTTCTTT. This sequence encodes CASLNGQEAFF.

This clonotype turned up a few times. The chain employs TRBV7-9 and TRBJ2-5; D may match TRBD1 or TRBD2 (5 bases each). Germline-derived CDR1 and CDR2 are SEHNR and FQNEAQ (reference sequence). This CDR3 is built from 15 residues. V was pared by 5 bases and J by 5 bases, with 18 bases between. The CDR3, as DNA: TGTGCCAGCAGCACCCGGGACGGTGTACCGGAGACCCAGTACTTC. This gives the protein CASSTRDGVPETQYF.

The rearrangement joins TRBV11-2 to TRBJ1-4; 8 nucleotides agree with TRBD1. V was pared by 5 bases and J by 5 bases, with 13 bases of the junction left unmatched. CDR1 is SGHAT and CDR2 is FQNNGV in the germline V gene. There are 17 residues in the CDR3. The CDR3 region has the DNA TGTGCCAGCAGCGATCTTTACAGGACAGGGTCGAATGAAAAACTGTTTTTT. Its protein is CASSDLYRTGSNEKLFF.

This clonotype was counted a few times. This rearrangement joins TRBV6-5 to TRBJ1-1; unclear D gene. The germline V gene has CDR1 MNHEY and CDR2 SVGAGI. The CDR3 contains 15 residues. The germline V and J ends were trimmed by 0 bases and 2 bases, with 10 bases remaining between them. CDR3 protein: CASSYSYGSNTEAFF. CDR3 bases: TGTGCCAGCAGTTACTCGTATGGAAGTAACACTGAAGCTTTCTTT.

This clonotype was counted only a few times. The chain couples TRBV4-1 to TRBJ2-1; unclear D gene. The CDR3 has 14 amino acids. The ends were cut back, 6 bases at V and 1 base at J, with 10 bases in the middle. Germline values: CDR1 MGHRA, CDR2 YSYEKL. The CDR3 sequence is CASRSILSYNEQFF. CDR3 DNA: TGCGCCAGCAGGTCAATCCTGTCCTACAATGAGCAGTTCTTC.

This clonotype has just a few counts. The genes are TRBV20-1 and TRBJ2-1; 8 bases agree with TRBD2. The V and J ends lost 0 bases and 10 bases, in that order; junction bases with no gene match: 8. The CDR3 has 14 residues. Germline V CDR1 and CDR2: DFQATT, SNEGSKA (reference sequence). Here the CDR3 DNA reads TGCAGTGCTAGAGACCGGGAGGGGGGGACCGAGCAGTTCTTC. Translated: CSARDREGGTEQFF.

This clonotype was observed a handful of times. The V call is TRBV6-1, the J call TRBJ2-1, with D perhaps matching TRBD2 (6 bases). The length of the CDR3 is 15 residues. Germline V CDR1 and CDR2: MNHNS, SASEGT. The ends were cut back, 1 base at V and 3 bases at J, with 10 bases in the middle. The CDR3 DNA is TGTGCCAGCAGTGAAGGGGCGGGGTTCTACAATGAGCAGTTCTTC. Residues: CASSEGAGFYNEQFF.

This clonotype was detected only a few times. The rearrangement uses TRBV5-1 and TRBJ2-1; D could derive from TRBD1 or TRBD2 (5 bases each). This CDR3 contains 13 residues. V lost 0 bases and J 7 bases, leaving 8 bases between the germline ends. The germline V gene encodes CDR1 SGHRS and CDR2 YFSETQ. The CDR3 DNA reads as TGCGCCAGCAGCTTGGGTTGGGGGAATGAGCAGTTCTTC. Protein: CASSLGWGNEQFF.

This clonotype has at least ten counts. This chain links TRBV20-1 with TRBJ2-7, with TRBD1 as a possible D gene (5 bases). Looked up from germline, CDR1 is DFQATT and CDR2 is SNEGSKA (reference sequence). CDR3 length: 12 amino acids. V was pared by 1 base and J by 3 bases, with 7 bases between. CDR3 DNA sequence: TGCAGTGCTAGAGTGACAGACTACGAGCAGTACTTC. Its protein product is CSARVTDYEQYF.